A selection of T cell receptor beta chains follows, all from one sample in a study of blood T cell repertoires in COVID-19. Libraries were prepared by immunoSEQ multiplex PCR; TCRdb keeps only in-frame clonotypes and omits some of them. The repertoire holds 150,000 to 200,000 clones, with 60% to 80% as singletons. Material for sequencing was PBMCs or T cells enriched from blood (not recorded which). The receptors stem from a man between 60 and 75 years old who had been exposed to COVID-19. Both conserved end residues are part of each CDR3. A D gene is named only where the DNA matches it firmly. Clone size is shown for a subset of rows, as once, few, many or a class of expanded clone.

>TRBV4-3|TRBJ2-7|NA|TRBD1
TGCGCCAGCAGCCAGATGGACAGGTCTGATTTAGAGCAGTACTTC
CASSQMDRSDLEQYF
>TRBV7-8|TRBJ1-5|NA|NA
TGTGCCAGCAGCTTAGATTTGTCCTCCCAGCCCCAGCATTTT
CASSLDLSSQPQHF
>TRBV19|TRBJ2-6|NA|NA
TGTGCCAGCACCGCCCAAGGGGGAACCGGGGCCAACGTCCTGACTTTC
CASTAQGGTGANVLTF
>TRBV29-1|TRBJ1-1|NA|TRBD1
TGCAGCGCCAGGGGGTCAGGCACTGAAGCTTTCTTT
CSARGSGTEAFF
>TRBV5-1|TRBJ2-5|NA|TRBD1
TGCGCCAGCAGCGCGACAGGGGGCGACGGCCCGCGGGAGACCCAGTACTTC
CASSATGGDGPRETQYF
>TRBV19|TRBJ1-5|NA|NA
TGTGCCAGTAGTATAGATCCTACAGGGATGGCCCAGCATTTT
CASSIDPTGMAQHF
>TRBV4-1|TRBJ2-1|once|TRBD2
TGCGCCAGCAGCCTCTCCGCGACTAGCGGGGGATTGAGTGAGCAGTTCTTC
CASSLSATSGGLSEQFF
>TRBV9|TRBJ2-2|NA|NA
TGTGCCAGCAGCGCCGGACAGACGATTGGAGCCGGGGAGCTGTTTTTT
CASSAGQTIGAGELFF
>TRBV11-2|TRBJ2-1|NA|NA
TGTGCCAGCAGCTTTGGAGGGACCAATGAGCAGTTCTTC
CASSFGGTNEQFF
>TRBV11-2|TRBJ1-1|NA|NA
TGTGCCAGCAGCTTCGGTTATGCGGCGGCTTTCTTT
CASSFGYAAAFF
>TRBV11-3|TRBJ2-1|once|NA
TGTGCCAGCAGCTCGGGACATCTCTATGAGCAGTTCTTC
CASSSGHLYEQFF
>TRBV3-1/TRBV3-2|TRBJ2-5|few|NA
TGTGCCAGCAGCCGGGGGGGCGGGGAGACCCAGTACTTC
CASSRGGGETQYF
>TRBV10-2|TRBJ2-7|NA|TRBD1
TGCGCCAGCAGAGACAGGGGACAGGACGAGCAGTACTTC
CASRDRGQDEQYF
>TRBV19|TRBJ1-1|NA|NA
TGTGCCAGTAGTACTCTACAGGGATGGGGTCTCGCTGAAGCTTTCTTT
CASSTLQGWGLAEAFF
>TRBV24-1|TRBJ1-1|NA|NA
TGTGCCACCAGTGACCCGGCGGGGGCTGAAGCTTTCTTT
CATSDPAGAEAFF
>TRBV5-1|TRBJ2-1|NA|NA
TGCGCCAGCAGCTTGGTGGGAGGCGATGAGCAGTTCTTC
CASSLVGGDEQFF
>TRBV7-9|TRBJ2-1|NA|TRBD2
TGTGCCAGCAGCTTACAAGTTGCTAGCGGCATCAATGAGCAGTTCTTC
CASSLQVASGINEQFF
>TRBV7-8|TRBJ1-1|many|NA
TGTGCCAGCAGCTTAAAGTGGCAGGCCGAAGCTTTCTTT
CASSLKWQAEAFF
>TRBV6-5|TRBJ1-1|few|NA
TGTGCCAGCAGTTACCAGGAACTTGGCACTGAAGCTTTCTTT
CASSYQELGTEAFF
>TRBV3-1/TRBV3-2|TRBJ2-7|NA|TRBD2
TGTGCCAGCCGAGGGACTAGCGGTCCCTACGAGCAGTACTTC
CASRGTSGPYEQYF
>TRBV9|TRBJ2-1|NA|NA
TGTGCCAGCACCTTGAGCTCGGTCCACAATGAGCAGTTCTTC
CASTLSSVHNEQFF
>TRBV11-2|TRBJ2-3|many|NA
TGTGCCAGCAGCTTAGTGGGGCAGGGGAAAGCAGATACGCAGTATTTT
CASSLVGQGKADTQYF
>TRBV6-5|TRBJ1-2|NA|NA
TGTGCCAGCAGTTACACGACGGCAGGCTATGGCTACACCTTC
CASSYTTAGYGYTF
>TRBV7-9|TRBJ2-1|NA|TRBD2
TGTGCCAGCAGCTTAGCGGCGGGAGGGCCGGGTGGTGAGCAGTTCTTC
CASSLAAGGPGGEQFF
>TRBV27|TRBJ2-7|NA|NA
TGTGCCAGCAGTTTAAAAGGGGGGGCCTACGAGCAGTACTTC
CASSLKGGAYEQYF
>TRBV5-4|TRBJ2-2|NA|NA
TGTGCCAGCAGCTTCAGGGGAGGGGTCACCGGGGAGCTGTTTTTT
CASSFRGGVTGELFF
>TRBV21-1|TRBJ1-5|few|NA
TGTGCCAGCAGCAAAGGTCTATGGGCCTTATCCAATCAGCCCCAGCATTTT
CASSKGLWALSNQPQHF
>TRBV5-1|TRBJ2-1|NA|TRBD1
TGCGCCAGCAGACCGGGACAGGGCTCAGAAATTGAGCAGTTCTTC
CASRPGQGSEIEQFF
>TRBV7-8|TRBJ2-7|NA|NA
TGTGCCAGCAGCGGCGGATGGATCTACGAGCAGTACTTC
CASSGGWIYEQYF
>TRBV14|TRBJ1-2|NA|NA
TGTGCCAGCAGCCAAGGCAACCAGGGGAACGGCTACACCTTC
CASSQGNQGNGYTF
>TRBV5-4|TRBJ2-1|NA|NA
TGTGCCAGCAGCTTAGGAGGGGCCCCCTACAATGAGCAGTTCTTC
CASSLGGAPYNEQFF